This T cell receptor (beta chain) was captured by sequencing in a study of T cell responses to AZD1222 COVID-19 vaccine (dated by TCRdb to about 2021). For the wider study: AZD1222 recipients with second doses at about 4 weeks or about 12 weeks were pooled, because spike-specific TCR depth and breadth did not differ between schedules. Enrollment into the trials was organized by age into subgroups of 18-55, 56-69 and 70-plus years, and those subgroups contained about 160, 30 and 59 TCR-sequenced participants, respectively. A total of 230 to 250 trial participants underwent TCR sequencing, of whom roughly 210 received two doses of AZD1222 and some 25 received two doses of the MenACWY control vaccine. Results and caveats for the whole study, not just this receptor: No day 14 peak-response samples were available, so repertoires were characterized only after the peak T cell response. The whole spike protein was spanned by vaccine-associated CD4 TCRs, and dominant responses were seen in regions 160-218 and 743-854. Reportedly, close to half of the unique spike-specific TCRs recognized epitopes lying outside the regions that are mutated in the B.1.351 and B.1.1.7 variants. Only five to seven AZD1222 recipients were SARS-CoV-2 seropositive at baseline, limiting conclusions about previously exposed vaccinees. Participants were mostly white British, with more females than males. The authors suggested clonal diversity may have been underestimated. In the small 56-69-year group, the increase in depth fell short of significance, most likely because of low power. Spike-specific TCR breadth and depth rose significantly after two AZD1222 doses compared with day 0 and with MenACWY recipients.

This clone has a single count. Its antigen is not yet known. Base qualities are not at hand, and no much larger clone is one base apart. Interpreted using the paper, the time point label stands for: baseline before first vaccination. The vaccinee samples were drawn from two UK trials, COV001 and COV002, one of which was a single-blind randomized controlled phase 2/3 trial testing AZD1222 (ChAdOx1 nCoV-19) in healthy adults. Trial participant PBMC samples were collected at day 0 and day 28 after the second dose for TCRbeta chain sequencing. Compared with germline, V lacks 3 bases and J lacks 0 bases; bases without a gene match: 2. The CDR3 holds 15 amino acids from the cysteine to the phenylalanine. The only DNA kept is the CDR3, 45 bases in frame from the first base. CDR1 SGHTA and CDR2 FQGNSA were looked up in the germline V gene. The CDR3 regions of human TCRbeta chains were analyzed by immunosequencing. Per the authors' processing: Repertoire TCRs were checked for matches against a reference library of SARS-CoV-2-specific TCRs that had been generated using the MIRA antigen-specificity platform. Breadth was defined as the fraction of unique TCRs that were SARS-CoV-2-associated. Depth was defined as the fraction of total T cells that were SARS-CoV-2-associated. Using the MIRA data, each spike-specific TCR was mapped to the spike region that the TCR reacts to and placed in a CD4 or CD8 class. Log10-transformed breadth and depth values were compared by one-way ANOVA with Sidak's multiple comparisons tests. Sourced from immuneACCESS, this table was stored by TCRdb with only in-frame sequences that have V and J called. A share of the clones is absent; for the studies checked, an unresolved V gene accounts for under half, and the remainder has no known explanation. V and J calls plus clone size are reproduced from that table; the DNA served to infer D and trimming. The sample table records more than 95,000 clones; about 87% of these occur just once. The ten largest clonotypes hold approximately 20% of the sample.

The receptor chain draws on TRBV7-2 and TRBJ2-5; a stretch of 9 junction bases matches TRBD2. This clonotype was sampled from an adult in good health. Sequencing was performed on peripheral blood, taken on day 0 of AZD1222 vaccination. The nucleotide sequence is given as TGTGCCAGCAGCTTCAGCGGGGGGTACCAAGAGACCCAGTACTTC. Its protein product is CASSFSGGYQETQYF.